Listed here are 19 T cell receptor beta chains from one sample, sequenced in a study of T cells after yellow fever vaccination. TCRdb reprocessed the 5' RACE reads with MiXCR, giving one entry per CDR3 protein. The sample has around 320,000 distinct CDR3 sequences; roughly 4.3% are singletons. The sequencing here drew on PBMCs, taken 15 days after the yellow fever booster vaccination. These receptors originate from a man younger than 35 who received the YFV17D yellow fever vaccine.

This sequence joins TRBV24-1 and TRBJ2-1; D may correspond to TRBD1 or TRBD2 (6 bases each). This CDR3 is 13 amino acids long. Germline lookup yields CDR1 KGHDR and CDR2 SFDVKD. V was pared by 4 bases and J by 8 bases, with 11 bases between. CDR3 coding DNA: TGTGCCACCAGTGAGCTGGGGGGCGATGAGCAGTTCTTC. Translating gives CATSELGGDEQFF.

The chain combines TRBV24-1 with TRBJ2-5; D is possibly TRBD2 (5 bases). The CDR3 totals 15 residues. CDR1 and CDR2 from the germline V gene are KGHDR and SFDVKD. V was clipped by 1 base and J by 5 bases, with 13 bases between them. CDR3 sequence (DNA): TGTGCCACCAGTGATTTACGGGGTGTGTGGGAGACCCAGTACTTC. This gives the protein CATSDLRGVWETQYF.

This clonotype was counted at least ten times. The chain carries TRBV5-5 and TRBJ1-4, with 7 bases that match TRBD1. With V trimmed by 5 bases and J by 3 bases, 19 bases remained unmatched. The CDR3 consists of 19 residues. Germline loops: CDR1 SGHKS, CDR2 YYEKEE (reference sequence). This CDR3 is CASSFSDRYPGQPNEKLFF. CDR3 nucleotide sequence: TGTGCCAGCAGTTTTAGCGATCGGTACCCGGGACAGCCTAATGAAAAACTGTTTTTT.

At least ten counts were recorded for this clonotype. The rearrangement joins TRBV29-1 to TRBJ1-2, with D hard to call. This CDR3 comprises 12 residues. In germline, CDR1 is SQVTM, CDR2 ANQGSEA. CDR3 region: CTVRTAVYGYTF. The CDR3 nucleotides are TGCACCGTGAGGACGGCGGTCTATGGCTACACCTTC.

This clonotype was picked up a small number of times. This chain connects TRBV7-9 to TRBJ1-1; a weak D match, TRBD1 (6 bases). The V gene lost 0 bases and the J gene lost 4 bases, with 12 bases spanning the gap. This CDR3 is built from 15 residues. Germline V gene sequence: CDR1 SEHNR, CDR2 FQNEAQ (reference sequence). CDR3 bases: TGTGCCAGCAGCTTAGCGATGGGGGGCTTCACTGAAGCTTTCTTT. This gives the protein CASSLAMGGFTEAFF. Looking up the rest from reference TRBV7-9 and TRBJ1-1 gives the full variable domain: DTGVSQNPRHKITKRGQNVTFRCDPISEHNRLYWYRQTLGQGPEFLTYFQNEAQLEKSRLLSDRFSAERPKGSFSTLEIQRTEQGDSAMYLCASSLAMGGFTEAFFGQGTRLTVV.

The sample holds a few counts of this clonotype. This chain links TRBV3-1 with TRBJ2-7; 8 nucleotides align to TRBD1. This CDR3 is 16 amino acids long. CDR1 is LGHDT and CDR2 is YNNKEL in the germline V gene (reference sequence). J lost 5 bases, V lost 4 bases, and 13 bases had no gene match. The CDR3 loop is CASSLTRDRRRHEQYF. In nucleotides, the CDR3 is TGTGCCAGCAGCCTTACCCGGGACAGGAGACGCCACGAGCAGTACTTC.

J is TRBJ2-2 and V is TRBV7-9; D uncertain. CDR3 size: 16 residues. Between the trimmed V and J ends, which lost 1 base and 6 bases, there was a span of 15 bases. Germline V lookup: CDR1 SEHNR, CDR2 FQNEAQ (reference sequence). CDR3 DNA sequence: TGTGCCAGCAGCTTAGTTCTTGGGCAGCCACCCGGGGAGCTGTTTTTT. Residues: CASSLVLGQPPGELFF.

This clonotype was observed many times. V is TRBV7-3 and J is TRBJ2-6, with D hard to call. This CDR3 is 15 amino acids long. V gave up 5 bases and J gave up 0 bases, with 8 bases separating them. Germline-derived CDR1 and CDR2 are SGHTA and FQGTGA. DNA of the CDR3: TGTGCCAGCAGCCCACAGAGCTCTGGGGCCAACGTCCTGACTTTC. This sequence encodes CASSPQSSGANVLTF.

This clonotype appeared a few times. The rearrangement uses TRBV12-3 or TRBV12-4 and TRBJ2-5, with 7 bases identical to TRBD1. With 8 bases clipped from V and 2 bases from J, the junction kept 2 bases outside the gene matches. CDR3 length: 12 residues. CDR3 loop: CASGTDQETQYF. The DNA of the CDR3 is TGTGCCAGCGGGACAGATCAAGAGACCCAGTACTTC.

The V and J genes are TRBV5-5 and TRBJ1-1, with 11 bases matching TRBD1. Trimming took 4 bases from V and 5 from J; bases not matched to a gene: 10. CDR1 is SGHKS, CDR2 YYEKEE, per germline (reference sequence). The CDR3 has 16 residues. Here the CDR3 DNA reads TGTGCCAGCAGCAATGGAGTGGGACAGGGGGAAACTGAAGCTTTCTTT. Protein: CASSNGVGQGETEAFF.

This clonotype was observed at least ten times. V usage is TRBV18 and J usage is TRBJ2-5; a possible D gene is TRBD2 (6 bases). Trimming left V 2 bases short and J 0 bases short, with 7 bases between. This CDR3 is 14 amino acids long. The germline V gene has CDR1 KGHSH and CDR2 LQKENI. The CDR3 DNA sequence: TGTGCCAGCTCACCAGCGGGGAACCAAGAGACCCAGTACTTC. Translation: CASSPAGNQETQYF.

The V and J genes are TRBV7-9 and TRBJ2-5; 8 positions agree with TRBD2. Trimming at V came to 3 bases and at J to 5 bases, leaving 8 bases not matched to a gene. Germline V lookup: CDR1 SEHNR, CDR2 FQNEAQ (reference sequence). The CDR3 extends over 15 amino acids. DNA for the CDR3: TGTGCCAGCAGCTTGCGGGGGGACCTCCGGGAGACCCAGTACTTC. Protein: CASSLRGDLRETQYF.

This clonotype was seen at least ten times. The chain joins TRBV27 to TRBJ2-3, with 11 positions matching TRBD2. The CDR3 totals 18 residues. V was pared by 1 base and J by 5 bases, with 11 bases of the junction left unmatched. Germline values: CDR1 MNHEY, CDR2 SMNVEV (reference sequence). The CDR3 sequence: CASSLWGLAGGDGDTQYF. The CDR3 region has the DNA TGTGCCAGCAGTTTATGGGGTCTAGCGGGGGGCGATGGAGATACGCAGTATTTT.

This clonotype was detected many times. The rearrangement links TRBV11-2 to TRBJ1-2; 8 bases fit TRBD1. The CDR3 runs 15 residues. Germline V CDR1 and CDR2: SGHAT, FQNNGV. The J segment lost 2 bases and the V segment lost 4 bases, leaving 6 bases of the junction unmatched. The CDR3 DNA is TGTGCCAGCAGCTCGATCCGGACAGGGAACTATGGCTACACCTTC. It encodes CASSSIRTGNYGYTF.

This clonotype was recorded at least ten times. The chain couples TRBV4-2 to TRBJ1-4, with 8 bases aligning to TRBD1. The germline V gene encodes CDR1 LGHNA and CDR2 YNFKEQ. The CDR3 has 17 amino acids. With V trimmed by 1 base and J by 10 bases, 14 bases remained unmatched. The CDR3 sequence: CASSQGFGQGTNGKLFF. CDR3 nucleotide sequence: TGTGCCAGCAGCCAAGGTTTCGGACAGGGAACTAACGGAAAACTGTTTTTT.

The V gene is TRBV29-1, the J gene TRBJ2-1; D is unresolved. Looked up from germline, CDR1 is SQVTM and CDR2 is ANQGSEA. The length of the CDR3 is 12 residues. V lost 2 bases and J lost 8, with 10 bases in between. The CDR3 region is CSVEWWGYEQFF. The DNA of the CDR3 is TGCAGCGTTGAATGGTGGGGATATGAGCAGTTCTTC.

In this sample, this clonotype turned up many times. V and J are TRBV7-9 and TRBJ2-7, with D maybe TRBD2 (5 bases). Germline CDR1 is SEHNR and CDR2 is FQNEAQ (reference sequence). The CDR3 extends over 12 amino acids. V lost 2 bases to trimming and J lost 6 bases, with 8 bases between them. The CDR3 here is CASSLPRGEQYV. The CDR3 coding sequence is TGTGCCAGCAGCTTACCCCGGGGCGAGCAGTACGTC.

This clonotype was recorded at least ten times. Its ends do not fully match the called genes, so a read error is possible. The V and J genes are TRBV5-5 and TRBJ2-1, with 10 bases matching TRBD1. Germline V gene data show CDR1 as SGHKS and CDR2 as YYEKEE (reference sequence). The CDR3 totals 12 residues. CDR3 DNA sequence: TGTGCCAGCAGCCATAGGGACAGGGGAAGGATCTTC. Its translation: CASSHRDRGRIF.

This clonotype was counted at least ten times. This chain links TRBV12-3 or TRBV12-4 with TRBJ1-5; maybe TRBD1 (5 bases). V was pared by 5 bases and J by 0 bases, with 11 bases between. CDR3 length: 15 amino acids. Here the CDR3 reads CASSAGAYSNQPQHF. The CDR3 nucleotides read TGTGCCAGCAGTGCCGGGGCCTATAGCAATCAGCCCCAGCATTTT.